This T cell receptor beta chain was retrieved from a study of T cell repertoires in cytomegalovirus infection. Germline CDR1 reads SGHRS; CDR2 reads YFSETQ. V was trimmed by 2 bases and J by 0 bases, leaving 9 bases between them. CDR3 length equals 14 residues. As regards this clonotype: The antigen is not known.

TCRdb reanalysed the reads using MiXCR and keeps one entry per CDR3 protein. The repertoire holds approximately 100,000 distinct CDR3 sequences, with roughly 30% as singletons. The origin of this receptor is a human donor in good health (CMV status not recorded). Some clones in this sample may be carry-over from other donors' samples. This chain connects TRBV5-1 to TRBJ2-7; D is uncertain. The sequencing here drew on CD8+ T cells from cultured PBMCs, taken from culture after CMV antigen stimulation. For the CDR3, the DNA is TGCGCCAGCAGCTTCGGACCCGGCTCCTACGAGCAGTACTTC. Encoded protein: CASSFGPGSYEQYF. The full variable domain, rest sourced from reference TRBV5-1 and TRBJ2-7, is KAGVTQTPRYLIKTRGQQVTLSCSPISGHRSVSWYQQTPGQGLQFLFEYFSETQRNKGNFPGRFSGRQFSNSRSEMNVSTLELGDSALYLCASSFGPGSYEQYFGPGTRLTVT.